Following are 32 T cell receptor beta chains from one sample sequenced in a study of cytomegalovirus exposure and HLA in healthy donors. The PCR employed 60 Vbeta primers together with 13 Jbeta primers. TCRdb's table, derived via immunoSEQ multiplex PCR, lists solely in-frame clones and lacks some. The sample lists about 150,000 clones; around 78% were seen once. The sample was PBMCs. These receptors all stem from a woman between 18 and 29 years old in good health and CMV-seronegative.

The gene calls are TRBV5-8 and TRBJ2-5; 7 bases are shared with TRBD1. V lost 2 bases, J lost 2 bases, and 6 bases stayed unmatched. The CDR3 covers 15 residues. Germline CDR1 and CDR2: SGHTS and YDEGEE. CDR3 nucleotide sequence: TGTGCCAGCAGCTTCTATGGGACAGCACAAGAGACCCAGTACTTC. It is translated as CASSFYGTAQETQYF.

V usage is TRBV7-8 and J usage is TRBJ2-7, with 7 bases that match TRBD1. The CDR3 is made up of 14 amino acids. Germline CDR1 reads SGHVS; CDR2 reads FQNEAQ. V lost 1 base and J lost 6; bases outside the gene matches: 6. The CDR3 DNA reads as TGTGCCAGCAGCTTAGAGGGGACAGCTCTCGAGCAGTACGTC. Translation gives CASSLEGTALEQYV.

The chain employs TRBV6-5 and TRBJ1-6; D may be TRBD1 (5 bases). V was trimmed by 2 bases and J by 9 bases, leaving 17 bases between them. Germline assignment: CDR1 MNHEY and CDR2 SVGAGI. CDR3 length: 16 residues. The CDR3 loop reads CASSYGAGLRSSPLHF. As DNA, the CDR3 is TGTGCCAGCAGTTACGGGGCCGGTCTTAGAAGTTCACCCCTCCACTTT.

The V gene is TRBV2, the J gene TRBJ2-5; 12 bases agree with TRBD1. The CDR3 length is 14 residues. Germline V lookup: CDR1 SNHLY, CDR2 FYNNEI. Trimming cost V 7 bases and J 9 bases; bases outside gene matches: 9. The CDR3 sequence is CASITGQGAYSQYF. The CDR3 bases are TGTGCCAGCATCACGGGACAGGGGGCGTATTCCCAGTACTTC.

The rearrangement joins TRBV4-3 to TRBJ2-3, with 12 nucleotides matching TRBD2. Germline-derived CDR1 and CDR2 are LGHNA and YSLEER. The length of the CDR3 is 18 residues. V dropped 0 bases and J dropped 0; count of bases not matched to a gene: 4. CDR3 coding DNA: TGCGCCAGCAGCCAAGATCTAGCGGGGGGGCCTAGCACAGATACGCAGTATTTT. Translating it yields CASSQDLAGGPSTDTQYF.

This sequence joins TRBV7-2 and TRBJ2-1; D not certain. There are 12 residues in the CDR3. From germline, CDR1 is SGHTA and CDR2 FQGNSA. Trimming removed 2 bases at V and 5 bases at J, with 4 bases between. The DNA for the CDR3 is TGTGCCAGCAGCTTATTAGACAATGAGCAGTTCTTC. Its translation: CASSLLDNEQFF.

The chain's CDR3 is CASGIGRGTDTQYF. The DNA of the CDR3 is TGTGCCAGCGGGATAGGGAGGGGCACAGATACGCAGTATTTT. V and J are TRBV9 and TRBJ2-3; 7 bases are shared with TRBD2. The junction had 6 bases not matched to a gene; V was cut back by 7 bases and J by 1 base. The germline V gene has CDR1 SGDLS and CDR2 YYNGEE. The CDR3 spans 14 residues.

This rearrangement joins TRBV16 to TRBJ1-5; D ambiguous. CDR1 is KGHSY, CDR2 FQNENV, per germline. The V end lost 2 bases, the J end lost 9 bases, and 11 bases lay between the germline ends. CDR3 length: 13 residues. As DNA, the CDR3 is TGTGCCAGCAGCCAAGATGGAGAGGGGCCCCAGCATTTT. Its translation: CASSQDGEGPQHF.

This chain connects TRBV7-2 to TRBJ1-2; the D is unclear. The CDR3 is made up of 14 amino acids. Trimming stripped 3 bases from V and 5 bases from J, with 13 bases between. Germline V gene sequence: CDR1 SGHTA, CDR2 FQGNSA. For the CDR3, the DNA is TGTGCCAGCAGCTTTTTGGGCAGAGGGTATGGCTACACCTTC. This sequence encodes CASSFLGRGYGYTF.

The chain combines TRBV9 with TRBJ1-4; 10 bases align to TRBD1. The CDR3 totals 16 residues. Losses at the gene ends were 3 bases for V and 5 bases for J; bases not matched to a gene: 7. The germline V gene encodes CDR1 SGDLS and CDR2 YYNGEE. The CDR3 is CASSALPGQGNEKLFF. CDR3 bases: TGTGCCAGCAGCGCCTTACCGGGACAGGGGAATGAAAAACTGTTTTTT.

The V and J genes are TRBV5-1 and TRBJ2-3, with 13 bases fitting TRBD2. Germline trimming cut 4 bases from V and 6 bases from J; bases unmatched to any gene: 8. The CDR3 is 16 amino acids. Germline V lookup: CDR1 SGHRS, CDR2 YFSETQ. CDR3 coding DNA: TGCGCCAGCAGCATACATGGACTAGCGGGAGCCGATACGCAGTATTTT. Its protein is CASSIHGLAGADTQYF.

V usage is TRBV19 and J usage is TRBJ1-5; 7 nucleotides agree with TRBD1. The germline V gene has CDR1 LNHDA and CDR2 SQIVND (reference sequence). The CDR3 loop spans 14 amino acids. Trimming at V came to 7 bases and at J to 4 bases, leaving 7 bases not matched to a gene. The CDR3 sequence is CASTRQGSNQPQHF. The CDR3 coding sequence is TGTGCCAGTACTCGACAGGGTTCAAATCAGCCCCAGCATTTT.

This clone was observed a single time. The rearrangement uses TRBV4-3 and TRBJ2-7; a weak D match, TRBD2 (5 bases). Germline-derived CDR1 and CDR2 are LGHNA and YSLEER. The CDR3 contains 13 residues. The ends were cut back, 2 bases at V and 6 bases at J, with 11 bases in the middle. The CDR3 nucleotides are TGCGCCAGCAGCCAAAGCGGCGCGACCGAGCAGTACTTC. As protein: CASSQSGATEQYF.

The chain couples TRBV19 to TRBJ2-5; D may be TRBD1 (6 bases). The V end was cut by 2 bases, the J end by 2 bases, with 15 bases between. The germline V gene encodes CDR1 LNHDA and CDR2 SQIVND (reference sequence). The CDR3 loop spans 16 amino acids. CDR3 DNA sequence: TGTGCCAGTAGTATACCCGGGACACTGTTACAAGAGACCCAGTACTTC. Its translation is CASSIPGTLLQETQYF.

The genes are TRBV5-6 and TRBJ2-5; TRBD2 matches at 8 bases. The V gene's germline CDR1 is SGHDT and CDR2 YYEEEE. The CDR3 covers 13 residues. Germline trimming cut 5 bases from V and 2 bases from J; bases unmatched to any gene: 2. The CDR3 DNA reads TGTGCCAGCAGGGCGGGGGGTCAAGAGACCCAGTACTTC. Protein sequence: CASRAGGQETQYF.

The J gene is TRBJ1-2, the V gene TRBV27; D call uncertain. The CDR3 consists of 15 residues. Germline lookup yields CDR1 MNHEY and CDR2 SMNVEV (reference sequence). V was cut by 8 bases and J by 6 bases, with 22 bases left in between. CDR3 amino acids: CASGTTRRELNGYTF. For the CDR3, the DNA is TGTGCCAGCGGTACGACTCGACGGGAGCTGAATGGCTACACCTTC.

This chain connects TRBV6-4 to TRBJ2-1, with 7 positions matching TRBD2. CDR1 MRHNA and CDR2 SNTAGT come from the germline V gene. The trim removed 6 bases at V and 3 bases at J, leaving 8 bases unmatched. This CDR3 contains 15 residues. The CDR3 coding sequence is TGTGCCAGCAGGTGGGGGGGATCCATCTACAATGAGCAGTTCTTC. Encoded protein: CASRWGGSIYNEQFF.

The chain recombines TRBV10-3 with TRBJ2-5, with D possibly matching TRBD2 (5 bases). The CDR3 consists of 16 residues. CDR1 and CDR2 from the germline V gene are ENHRY and SYGVKD. Trimming removed 3 bases from V and 2 bases from J, with 16 bases in between. The CDR3: CAISDLIPSRQETQYF. CDR3 bases: TGTGCCATCAGTGACCTTATTCCTAGCCGACAAGAGACCCAGTACTTC.

V and J are TRBV6-5 and TRBJ1-6; D is unresolved. Deletions cut 0 bases from V and 6 bases from J, with 12 bases between. CDR1 and CDR2 from the germline V gene are MNHEY and SVGAGI. The CDR3 spans 16 residues. The CDR3 loop is CASSYSSTVFNSPLHF. CDR3 DNA: TGTGCCAGCAGTTACTCGTCTACAGTCTTTAATTCACCCCTCCACTTT.

The chain is built from TRBV6-5 and TRBJ1-1, with D maybe TRBD1 (5 bases). This CDR3 has 14 residues. V was trimmed by 4 bases and J by 5 bases, leaving 14 bases between them. Germline CDR1 is MNHEY and CDR2 is SVGAGI. The CDR3 sequence: CASSSNAGGTEAFF. CDR3 coding DNA: TGTGCCAGCAGTTCGAACGCGGGGGGTACTGAAGCTTTCTTT.

The J gene is TRBJ1-4, the V gene TRBV2, with D maybe TRBD1 (5 bases). V was clipped by 8 bases and J by 8 bases, with 21 bases between them. The CDR3 contains 15 residues. Germline CDR1 SNHLY, CDR2 FYNNEI. The CDR3: CASLAGLLAREKLFF. CDR3 DNA sequence: TGTGCCAGCTTGGCGGGGCTTCTAGCCCGGGAAAAACTGTTTTTT.

This clone has just one count. The chain employs TRBV25-1 and TRBJ1-4; a weak D match, TRBD1 (5 bases). Trimming shortened V by 2 bases and J by 3 bases, and 16 bases separated the two germline ends. Germline values: CDR1 MGHDK, CDR2 SYGVNS. The CDR3 has 17 amino acids. The CDR3 region is CASSELGMGGANEKLFF. As DNA, the CDR3 is TGTGCCAGCAGTGAACTTGGAATGGGGGGTGCTAATGAAAAACTGTTTTTT. Supplemented by reference TRBV25-1 and TRBJ1-4, the full variable domain reads EADIYQTPRYLVIGTGKKITLECSQTMGHDKMYWYQQDPGMELHLIHYSYGVNSTEKGDLSSESTVSRIRTEHFPLTLESARPSHTSQYLCASSELGMGGANEKLFFGSGTQLSVL.

Here the CDR3 reads CASSQTPRVINEKLFF. The CDR3 nucleotides are TGCGCCAGCAGCCAAACCCCCAGGGTGATTAATGAAAAACTGTTTTTT. The chain uses TRBV4-3 and TRBJ1-4; tentative D call: TRBD1 (5 bases). V was cut by 2 bases and J by 4 bases, with 14 bases left in between. In germline, CDR1 is LGHNA, CDR2 YSLEER. The CDR3 length is 16 residues.

The gene calls are TRBV7-2 and TRBJ1-1; unclear D gene. V was clipped by 5 bases and J by 1 base, with 11 bases between them. The germline V gene encodes CDR1 SGHTA and CDR2 FQGNSA. The CDR3 contains 14 residues. CDR3 bases: TGTGCCAGCAGCGAGGGAATGCAGAACACTGAAGCTTTCTTT. The encoded protein is CASSEGMQNTEAFF.

The table lists this clone with a few counts. The chain couples TRBV4-3 to TRBJ1-6; D is possibly TRBD1 (5 bases). This CDR3 spans 13 amino acids. V was clipped by 0 bases and J by 14 bases, with 11 bases between them. Germline loops: CDR1 LGHNA, CDR2 YSLEER. The CDR3 loop reads CASSQDRVGALHF. CDR3 nucleotide sequence: TGCGCCAGCAGCCAAGACAGGGTAGGTGCCCTCCACTTT.

This rearrangement joins TRBV6-1 to TRBJ1-1; no clear D gene. The CDR3 has 15 residues. From germline, CDR1 is MNHNS and CDR2 SASEGT. Trimming took 4 bases from V and 1 from J, leaving 13 bases between them. The CDR3 here is CASSVDRVRNTEAFF. The CDR3 DNA reads TGTGCCAGCAGTGTTGACCGGGTAAGGAACACTGAAGCTTTCTTT.

The CDR3 DNA reads as TGTGCCAGCAGCCAAGAGGAGAGCTCTGGAAACACCATATATTTT. Translating gives CASSQEESSGNTIYF. The chain combines TRBV4-2 with TRBJ1-3; unclear D gene. CDR3 length: 15 amino acids. V dropped 0 bases and J dropped 0 bases, with 6 bases sitting between them. Germline V lookup: CDR1 LGHNA, CDR2 YNFKEQ.

The chain employs TRBV2 and TRBJ2-3; D call uncertain. This CDR3 has 13 residues. Germline V lookup: CDR1 SNHLY, CDR2 FYNNEI. The ends were cut back, 0 bases at V and 8 bases at J, with 9 bases in the middle. The CDR3 DNA reads as TGTGCCAGCAGTGAAGCGCAAGTGGCTACGCAGTATTTT. Protein: CASSEAQVATQYF.

This rearrangement joins TRBV11-3 to TRBJ2-5; D may be TRBD1 (6 bases). The CDR3 sequence is 14 residues long. Trimming left V 7 bases short and J 0 bases short, with 12 bases between. Germline-derived CDR1 and CDR2 are SGHNT and YENEEA. The CDR3 region is CASTPWDNQETQYF. The CDR3 DNA reads as TGTGCCAGCACCCCATGGGACAACCAAGAGACCCAGTACTTC.

The CDR3, as DNA: TGTGCCAGCAGCTTACGGGGGGCCCAAGAGACCCAGTACTTC. Encoded protein: CASSLRGAQETQYF. V gene TRBV7-3 combines with J gene TRBJ2-5, with D perhaps TRBD2 (7 bases). Trimming removed 2 bases from V and 1 base from J, with 8 bases in between. The CDR3 is 14 amino acids. Germline V gene lookup returns CDR1 SGHTA and CDR2 FQGTGA.

The rearrangement uses TRBV4-3 and TRBJ2-1; D is possibly TRBD2 (6 bases). V was pared by 0 bases and J by 5 bases, with 20 bases between. The germline gives CDR1 LGHNA, CDR2 YSLEER. This CDR3 comprises 18 residues. The CDR3 reads CASSQDAVGGQPHNEQFF. CDR3 sequence (DNA): TGCGCCAGCAGCCAAGATGCGGTCGGGGGTCAACCCCACAATGAGCAGTTCTTC.

This clone has just a few counts. V and J are TRBV7-2 and TRBJ2-3, with 12 bases lining up with TRBD2. Germline CDR1 SGHTA, CDR2 FQGNSA. There are 19 residues in the CDR3. After removal of 5 bases from V and 2 bases from J, the junction contained 14 bases not matched to a gene. The CDR3 here is CASSRRPTSGGQNTDTQYF. DNA of the CDR3: TGTGCCAGCAGCCGCCGACCGACTAGCGGGGGCCAAAACACAGATACGCAGTATTTT.